These 24 T cell receptor beta chains came from one sample sequenced in a study of cytomegalovirus exposure and HLA in healthy donors. The study ran its PCR with 60 Vbeta and 13 Jbeta primers. Assay: immunoSEQ multiplex PCR; the TCRdb copy retains only in-frame clones and omits some. The sample has around 200,000 clones; around 86% are singletons. Sequenced material: PBMCs. The origin of the receptors is a man aged 40-55 years in good health and CMV-seropositive.

V gene TRBV12-5 combines with J gene TRBJ2-5; D gene ambiguous. V dropped 2 bases and J dropped 5 bases, with 9 bases sitting between them. CDR1 is LGHNT, CDR2 FRNRAP, per germline. The CDR3 totals 13 residues. The CDR3 bases are TGTGCTAGTGGTTTGTCAGGTGCGGAGACCCAGTACTTC. This sequence encodes CASGLSGAETQYF.

The rearrangement joins TRBV6-5 to TRBJ1-2; maybe TRBD1 (5 bases). This CDR3 contains 13 residues. Deletions cut 1 base from V and 5 bases from J, with 8 bases between. Germline V gene data show CDR1 as MNHEY and CDR2 as SVGAGI. The CDR3, as DNA: TGTGCCAGCAGTTACTATCAGGGTTATGGCTACACCTTC. Encoded protein: CASSYYQGYGYTF.

This clone has just one count. V gene TRBV7-2 combines with J gene TRBJ1-4, with TRBD1 matching 8 bases. Germline V lookup: CDR1 SGHTA, CDR2 FQGNSA. J lost 7 bases, V lost 3 bases, and 4 bases had no gene match. The CDR3 consists of 14 residues. The CDR3 spells CASSLQGAGEKLFF. The CDR3 DNA sequence: TGTGCCAGCAGCTTGCAGGGGGCAGGTGAAAAACTGTTTTTT. Using reference TRBV7-2 and TRBJ1-4 for the parts outside the CDR3, the full variable domain is GAGVSQSPSNKVTEKGKDVELRCDPISGHTALYWYRQSLGQGLEFLIYFQGNSAPDKSGLPSDRFSAERTGGSVSTLTIQRTQQEDSAVYLCASSLQGAGEKLFFGSGTQLSVL.

The chain carries TRBV12-5 and TRBJ2-5, with D maybe TRBD2 (6 bases). In germline, CDR1 is LGHNT, CDR2 FRNRAP. Trimming stripped 6 bases from V and 7 bases from J, with 15 bases between. The CDR3 runs 13 residues. The CDR3 bases are TGTGCTAGTGGCACCCATCCCGGGGGGACCCAGTACTTC. This encodes CASGTHPGGTQYF. Based on the CDR3 plus reference TRBV12-5 and TRBJ2-5, the full variable domain is DARVTQTPRHKVTEMGQEVTMRCQPILGHNTVFWYRQTMMQGLELLAYFRNRAPLDDSGMPKDRFSAEMPDATLATLKIQPSEPRDSAVYFCASGTHPGGTQYFGPGTRLLVL.

This clone was seen once. The rearrangement uses TRBV2 and TRBJ1-1; D unresolved. The V and J ends lost 8 bases and 1 base respectively, with 11 bases between them. The CDR3 is made up of 13 amino acids. Germline CDR1 and CDR2: SNHLY and FYNNEI. The DNA for the CDR3 is TGTGCCAGCGAACACCAGGAGAACACTGAAGCTTTCTTT. Translating it yields CASEHQENTEAFF.

J is TRBJ2-3 and V is TRBV21-1; the D call TRBD1 from the table was never checked on the DNA. TRBV21-1 is flagged as a pseudogene. CDR3 length: 19 amino acids. In DNA form, the CDR3 reads TGTGCCAGCAGCAAACTTGGGGTAGACAGGAGCTCTAGCACAGATACGCAGTATTTT. Its protein product is CASSKLGVDRSSSTDTQYF.

The chain has TRBV11-2 and TRBJ1-2, with 7 bases identical to TRBD1. The CDR3 sequence is 17 residues long. Unmatched junction bases numbered 11, after V lost 0 bases and J lost 4 bases. Per the germline V gene, CDR1 is SGHAT and CDR2 is FQNNGV. The CDR3 here is CASSLDLYNRGVYGYTF. CDR3 nucleotides: TGTGCCAGCAGCTTAGATCTCTATAACAGGGGAGTCTATGGCTACACCTTC.

The chain carries TRBV12-5 and TRBJ2-7; TRBD2 agrees at 9 bases. The CDR3 is 18 amino acids. J was trimmed by 3 bases and V by 2 bases; bases with no gene match: 14. From germline, CDR1 is LGHNT and CDR2 FRNRAP. The CDR3: CASGLPPVRLAVFYEQYF. CDR3 DNA: TGTGCTAGTGGTTTGCCTCCTGTCAGACTAGCGGTGTTCTACGAGCAGTACTTC.

This rearrangement joins TRBV30 to TRBJ1-3; 7 nucleotides match TRBD1. After removal of 3 bases from V and 2 bases from J, the junction contained 7 bases not matched to a gene. The CDR3 is made up of 15 amino acids. The V gene's germline CDR1 is GTSNPN and CDR2 SVGIG (reference sequence). CDR3 coding DNA: TGTGCCTGGAGATTCGGTACAGGGGCTGGAAACACCATATATTTT. Protein: CAWRFGTGAGNTIYF. The complete variable domain, with remaining parts taken from reference TRBV30 and TRBJ1-3, reads SQTIHQWPATLVQPVGSPLSLECTVEGTSNPNLYWYRQAAGRGLQLLFYSVGIGQISSEVPQNLSASRPQDRQFILSSKKLLLSDSGFYLCAWRFGTGAGNTIYFGEGSWLTVV.

The J gene is TRBJ2-5, the V gene TRBV9; 7 positions agree with TRBD1. The CDR3 runs to 13 residues. Germline trimming cut 4 bases from V and 1 base from J; bases unmatched to any gene: 1. CDR1 is SGDLS, CDR2 YYNGEE, per germline. The CDR3 sequence is CASSTGVQETQYF. CDR3 nucleotides: TGTGCCAGCAGCACAGGGGTCCAAGAGACCCAGTACTTC.

The V gene is TRBV30, the J gene TRBJ2-5; possibly TRBD2 for D (5 bases). V was cut by 0 bases and J by 2 bases, with 13 bases left in between. The CDR3 runs 15 residues. Germline lookup yields CDR1 GTSNPN and CDR2 SVGIG (reference sequence). The CDR3 loop reads CAWSVPAGSQETQYF. DNA for the CDR3: TGTGCCTGGAGTGTACCGGCGGGTTCACAAGAGACCCAGTACTTC.

J is TRBJ1-2 and V is TRBV29-1; TRBD1 aligns across 7 bases. Germline CDR1 is SQVTM and CDR2 is ANQGSEA. Germline trimming cut 4 bases from V and 5 bases from J; bases unmatched to any gene: 13. The CDR3 is 15 residues long. The CDR3 nucleotides are TGCAGCGTTGTTAGCGGGGGAGGCAGGGGGTATGGCTACACCTTC. It translates to CSVVSGGGRGYGYTF.

The genes are TRBV4-3 and TRBJ2-2; TRBD1 matches at 7 bases. The CDR3 is 15 amino acids. Germline CDR1 is LGHNA and CDR2 is YSLEER. Trimming took 1 base from V and 1 from J; bases not matched to a gene: 0. The CDR3 spells CASSQGDRNTGELFF. Written as DNA, the CDR3 is TGCGCCAGCAGCCAAGGGGACAGGAACACCGGGGAGCTGTTTTTT.

This clone appeared once. The chain joins TRBV19 to TRBJ1-5; D ambiguous. CDR3 length equals 16 residues. Per the germline V gene, CDR1 is LNHDA and CDR2 is SQIVND (reference sequence). V lost 4 bases, J lost 4 bases, and 17 bases lay in between. CDR3 nucleotides: TGTGCCAGTAGTACAGTCAGTTTCAGTTTGAATCAGCCCCAGCATTTT. Translated, it gives CASSTVSFSLNQPQHF.

The rearrangement joins TRBV4-3 to TRBJ1-1; D ambiguous. Germline CDR1 is LGHNA and CDR2 is YSLEER. Trimming took 2 bases from V and 8 from J, leaving 15 bases between them. CDR3 length equals 14 residues. The CDR3 nucleotides are TGCGCCAGCAGCCAATGGGCGGGTAATGGGGAAGCTTTCTTT. It is translated as CASSQWAGNGEAFF.

On this clone: The sample carries other DNA sequences with the same CDR3. The chain couples TRBV9 to TRBJ2-2; 7 nucleotides align to TRBD2. This CDR3 spans 14 amino acids. The junction had 2 bases not matched to a gene; V was cut back by 2 bases and J by 4 bases. Germline CDR1 SGDLS, CDR2 YYNGEE. CDR3 amino acids: CASSVGGGTGELFF. The CDR3 bases are TGTGCCAGCAGCGTTGGGGGGGGCACCGGGGAGCTGTTTTTT.

This clone was counted between two and nine times. The chain couples TRBV5-6 to TRBJ2-1, with 7 bases that match TRBD1. With V trimmed by 1 base and J by 5 bases, 3 bases remained unmatched. The germline CDR1 and CDR2 sequences are SGHDT and YYEEEE. The CDR3 is 14 residues long. This chain's CDR3 is CASSLLTGNNEQFF. As DNA, the CDR3 is TGTGCCAGCAGCTTGCTGACAGGGAACAATGAGCAGTTCTTC.

The CDR3 nucleotides read TGTGCCAGCGGGGACAGTCGAACCCTGTTATATTTT. Encoded protein: CASGDSRTLLYF. This chain uses TRBV6-6 with TRBJ1-3; 7 bases fit TRBD1. The V and J ends lost 8 bases and 14 bases, in that order; junction bases with no gene match: 12. CDR1 MNHNY and CDR2 SVGAGI come from the germline V gene (reference sequence). The CDR3 runs to 12 residues.

The chain employs TRBV5-4 and TRBJ2-7, with TRBD2 as a possible D gene (7 bases). With 4 bases removed from V and 7 bases from J, the gap between germline ends came to 12 bases. This CDR3 comprises 12 residues. Per germline, CDR1 SGHNT and CDR2 YYREEE (reference sequence). The CDR3 DNA reads TGTGCCAGCAGCGGGGGGGCTAGGGAGCAGTACTTC. Translated, it gives CASSGGAREQYF.

The genes are TRBV7-8 and TRBJ2-2, with 8 bases matching TRBD1. This CDR3 has 15 residues. Germline trimming cut 5 bases from V and 6 bases from J; bases unmatched to any gene: 8. Germline CDR1 is SGHVS and CDR2 is FQNEAQ. CDR3: CASSRQGRAAGELFF. Written as DNA, the CDR3 is TGTGCCAGCAGCAGACAGGGGAGAGCGGCCGGGGAGCTGTTTTTT.

This clone has more than one count but fewer than ten. This chain connects TRBV2 to TRBJ1-2, with TRBD1 identical over 10 bases. This CDR3 has 16 residues. The J segment lost 2 bases and the V segment lost 1 base, leaving 4 bases of the junction unmatched. Germline lookup yields CDR1 SNHLY and CDR2 FYNNEI. For the CDR3, the DNA is TGTGCCAGCAGTGAAGACGGGACAGGGGCGAACTATGGCTACACCTTC. Translation: CASSEDGTGANYGYTF.

Concerning this clone: Other nucleotide sequences from this sample produce the same CDR3. The V call is TRBV9, the J call TRBJ1-3; D ambiguous. Trimming stripped 0 bases from V and 0 bases from J, with 10 bases between. The CDR3 runs 16 residues. Looked up from germline, CDR1 is SGDLS and CDR2 is YYNGEE. CDR3 coding DNA: TGTGCCAGCAGCGTAGGGCACCGAAACTCTGGAAACACCATATATTTT. Protein product: CASSVGHRNSGNTIYF.

The V call is TRBV29-1, the J call TRBJ2-5, with 8 bases fitting TRBD1. Germline CDR1 is SQVTM and CDR2 is ANQGSEA. The CDR3 is 15 residues long. V lost 6 bases to trimming and J lost 0 bases; unmatched junction nucleotides: 9. CDR3 bases: TGCAGCGTGAGACATTGGACAGGGAACCAAGAGACCCAGTACTTC. Protein sequence: CSVRHWTGNQETQYF.

The chain uses TRBV5-6 and TRBJ2-5, with D perhaps matching TRBD2 (5 bases). The germline V and J ends were trimmed by 3 bases and 5 bases, with 20 bases remaining between them. Per the germline V gene, CDR1 is SGHDT and CDR2 is YYEEEE. The CDR3 has 16 amino acids. The CDR3 spells CASSSLPTKDFETQYF. The CDR3 nucleotides read TGTGCCAGCAGCTCGCTCCCGACTAAAGATTTCGAGACCCAGTACTTC.